This TCR beta chain was identified during a study of blood T cell repertoires in COVID-19. V trimming: 2 bases; J trimming: 16 bases; junction bases outside the gene matches: 2. This CDR3 has 11 residues. The germline CDR1 and CDR2 sequences are LGHDT and YNNKEL (reference sequence). Repertoires were generated with immunoSEQ multiplex PCR, while TCRdb's copy carries only in-frame clones and drops some. The table has over 300,000 clones, 70% to 90% seen once; the top ten hold 9.5%. The TCR comes from a woman in her forties who had recovered from COVID-19. Sequenced input: PBMCs or T cells enriched from blood (not recorded which). This chain links TRBV3-1 (or the pseudogene TRBV3-2) with TRBJ1-6; the match to TRBD1 covers 7 bases. In DNA, the CDR3 is TGTGCCAGCAGCCAAAGGGGGCCTCTCCACTTT. This gives the protein CASSQRGPLHF.